A single sample is the source of the 14 T cell receptor beta chains below, sequenced in a study of beta chain features in type 1 diabetes (dated by TCRdb to 2016 to 2019). Receptors were amplified or captured by the immunoSEQ multiplex PCR assay. The High Capacity cDNA Reverse Transcription Kit was used to reverse transcribe all of the isolated RNA, meaning that expressed TCRB transcripts were what got sequenced. The clones in this table, taken by TCRdb from immuneACCESS, are in-frame only. Not every clone is retained; where verified, under half of the shortfall comes from an unresolved V gene, and the cause of the rest is unknown. This sample gives approximately 170,000 clones in total; 7.8% of them show up just once. Together, the top ten hold approximately 1% of the sample. The study at large found these results: A moderate but significant shortening of TCRB CDR3 length was observed in type 1 diabetes patients in all four CD4+ subsets.

Which antigens these TCRs recognize remains unknown. Sequenced material: central memory CD4+ T cells from blood. The receptors stem from a woman in her thirties or forties with type 1 diabetes.

The chain combines TRBV7-9 with TRBJ2-7; possibly TRBD1 for D (6 bases). Trimming left V 7 bases short and J 2 bases short, with 15 bases between. The CDR3 extends over 14 amino acids. The germline V gene has CDR1 SEHNR and CDR2 FQNEAQ (reference sequence). The CDR3 DNA is TGTGCCAGCACCCCCAGGACAGTTACCTACGAGCAGTACTTC. It yields the protein CASTPRTVTYEQYF.

This clone has at least ten counts. This same CDR3 is encoded by further DNA sequences in the sample. The DNA for the CDR3 is TGCGCCAGCAGCTTGGGACAGGCCCAAGAGACCCAGTACTTC. Residues: CASSLGQAQETQYF. The J gene is TRBJ2-5, the V gene TRBV5-1, with a possible D match to TRBD1 (6 bases). Germline lookup yields CDR1 SGHRS and CDR2 YFSETQ. Trimming left V 0 bases short and J 1 base short, with 7 bases between. CDR3 length equals 14 residues.

The chain carries TRBV29-1 and TRBJ1-2; a possible D gene is TRBD1 (6 bases). The CDR3 has 13 residues. Deletions cut 1 base from V and 5 bases from J, with 11 bases between. The germline gives CDR1 SQVTM, CDR2 ANQGSEA. CDR3 DNA sequence: TGCAGCGTTGAAGGGGGGCAGCTGTATGGCTACACCTTC. It encodes CSVEGGQLYGYTF. Drawing the rest from reference TRBV29-1 and TRBJ1-2, the complete variable domain is SAVISQKPSRDICQRGTSLTIQCQVDSQVTMMFWYRQQPGQSLTLIATANQGSEATYESGFVIDKFPISRPNLTFSTLTVSNMSPEDSSIYLCSVEGGQLYGYTFGSGTRLTVV.

This clone appeared many times. This chain joins TRBV7-2 and TRBJ1-4; 7 nucleotides match TRBD1. With V trimmed by 2 bases and J by 5 bases, 8 bases remained unmatched. The germline CDR1 and CDR2 sequences are SGHTA and FQGNSA. The CDR3 contains 16 residues. The CDR3 sequence: CASSLKKGTENEKLFF. Written as DNA, the CDR3 is TGTGCCAGCAGCTTAAAAAAAGGGACAGAGAATGAAAAACTGTTTTTT.

Only a few counts were recorded for this clone. V usage is TRBV7-3 and J usage is TRBJ2-3; TRBD2 matches 8 bases. The CDR3 has 17 residues. Unmatched junction bases numbered 9, after V lost 2 bases and J lost 2 bases. Germline CDR1 SGHTA, CDR2 FQGTGA. The CDR3 loop is CASSLGGRSAITDTQYF. For the CDR3, the DNA is TGTGCCAGCAGCTTAGGCGGGAGGTCGGCCATCACAGATACGCAGTATTTT.

This clone has at least ten counts. The rearrangement joins TRBV15 to TRBJ2-3, with TRBD2 matching over 8 bases. The trim removed 1 base at V and 4 bases at J, leaving 1 base unmatched. The CDR3 is 14 residues long. From germline, CDR1 is LNHNV and CDR2 YYDKDF (reference sequence). In nucleotides, the CDR3 is TGTGCCACCAGCAGAGCCGGGGGGGCAGATACGCAGTATTTT. It yields the protein CATSRAGGADTQYF. Based on the CDR3 plus reference TRBV15 and TRBJ2-3, the full variable domain is DAMVIQNPRYQVTQFGKPVTLSCSQTLNHNVMYWYQQKSSQAPKLLFHYYDKDFNNEADTPDNFQSRRPNTSFCFLDIRSPGLGDTAMYLCATSRAGGADTQYFGPGTRLTVL.

This clone was seen a few times. The CDR3 protein is CASSSSYPPGTQYF. The DNA for the CDR3 is TGTGCCAGCAGTTCCTCGTACCCTCCGGGGACCCAGTACTTC. J is TRBJ2-5 and V is TRBV27, with D unresolved. The CDR3 totals 14 residues. CDR1 is MNHEY, CDR2 SMNVEV, per germline (reference sequence). Trimming shortened V by 4 bases and J by 7 bases, and 16 bases separated the two germline ends.

This chain joins TRBV9 and TRBJ1-4, with TRBD1 matching 9 bases. Unmatched junction bases numbered 13, after V lost 3 bases and J lost 10 bases. The CDR3 totals 16 residues. The germline gives CDR1 SGDLS, CDR2 YYNGEE. This CDR3 is CASSEEEQGARGKLFF. The DNA for the CDR3 is TGTGCCAGCAGCGAGGAGGAACAGGGGGCGAGGGGAAAACTGTTTTTT. Using reference TRBV9 and TRBJ1-4 for the parts outside the CDR3, the full variable domain is DSGVTQTPKHLITATGQRVTLRCSPRSGDLSVYWYQQSLDQGLQFLIQYYNGEERAKGNILERFSAQQFPDLHSELNLSSLELGDSALYFCASSEEEQGARGKLFFGSGTQLSVL.

This rearrangement joins TRBV4-1 to TRBJ1-1, with unresolved D. V lost 0 bases to trimming and J lost 3 bases, with 17 bases between them. Germline-derived CDR1 and CDR2 are MGHRA and YSYEKL. This CDR3 region has 17 residues. The CDR3 nucleotides are TGCGCCAGCAGCCAAGATAGCCGGGTCCGAGATGACACTGAAGCTTTCTTT. It is translated as CASSQDSRVRDDTEAFF.

The table lists this clone with a few counts. The rearrangement links TRBV28 to TRBJ1-5; 10 bases are shared with TRBD1. The CDR3 loop spans 14 amino acids. Germline lookup yields CDR1 MDHEN and CDR2 SYDVKM. Germline trimming cut 5 bases from V and 6 bases from J; bases unmatched to any gene: 4. This chain's CDR3 is CASSTWTGGQPQHF. The CDR3 nucleotides are TGTGCCAGCAGTACCTGGACAGGGGGTCAGCCCCAGCATTTT.

The chain has TRBV28 and TRBJ2-7; 7 bases match TRBD1. V was pared by 6 bases and J by 1 base, with 9 bases of the junction left unmatched. Germline lookup yields CDR1 MDHEN and CDR2 SYDVKM. This CDR3 region has 15 residues. The CDR3 DNA reads TGTGCCAGCAGGCCGAGGACAGGTTTTTCCTACGAGCAGTACTTC. It translates to CASRPRTGFSYEQYF. Complete variable domain (other parts from reference TRBV28 and TRBJ2-7): DVKVTQSSRYLVKRTGEKVFLECVQDMDHENMFWYRQDPGLGLRLIYFSYDVKMKEKGDIPEGYSVSREKKERFSLILESASTNQTSMYLCASRPRTGFSYEQYFGPGTRLTVT.

The chain is built from TRBV29-1 and TRBJ2-3; 9 nucleotides line up with TRBD2. The V gene's germline CDR1 is SQVTM and CDR2 ANQGSEA. Trimming at V came to 4 bases and at J to 1 base, leaving 9 bases not matched to a gene. This CDR3 comprises 16 residues. Here the CDR3 reads CSVVLLAGDGTDTQYF. CDR3 nucleotide sequence: TGCAGCGTTGTCCTATTAGCGGGAGACGGCACAGATACGCAGTATTTT.

The chain joins TRBV20-1 to TRBJ1-6; a possible D gene is TRBD1 (6 bases). Trimming cost V 6 bases and J 12 bases, with 12 bases left between them. Germline V gene data show CDR1 as DFQATT and CDR2 as SNEGSKA (reference sequence). CDR3 length: 11 amino acids. CDR3 loop: CSAPGQQPLHF. The CDR3 DNA follows: TGCAGTGCCCCGGGACAACAACCCCTCCACTTT.

This clone was counted only a few times. The chain uses TRBV10-3 and TRBJ2-2; no clear D gene. The CDR3 has 12 residues. The V gene lost 3 bases and the J gene lost 6 bases, with 5 bases spanning the gap. Germline-derived CDR1 and CDR2 are ENHRY and SYGVKD. CDR3 loop: CAISDVAGELFF. The CDR3 DNA sequence: TGTGCCATCAGTGATGTCGCCGGGGAGCTGTTTTTT.